These 30 T cell receptor beta chains share one sample of origin, sequenced in a study of CD4 T cells in relation to SARS-CoV-2 and coronaviruses. Unexposed donor CD4+ T cells date from about 2010-2019, before the COVID-19 pandemic. The cells were cultured for about ten days before CD4+ T cells were isolated. Generated by immunoSEQ multiplex PCR, the TCRdb table keeps only in-frame clones and is missing some. The sample holds under 20,000 clones, around 78% seen once. These TCRs are of unknown antigen specificity. The specimen sequenced was CD4+ T cells from PBMCs, cultured in vitro. These receptors were collected from a human donor in good health.

In nucleotides, the CDR3 is TGTGCCAGCAGCGTAGGACAGCGCATAACCACCGGGGAGCTGTTTTTT. Protein product: CASSVGQRITTGELFF. V gene TRBV9 combines with J gene TRBJ2-2; D possibly corresponds to TRBD1 (5 bases). Germline assignment: CDR1 SGDLS and CDR2 YYNGEE. The CDR3 runs to 16 residues. V gave up 0 bases and J gave up 4 bases, with 13 bases separating them.

This chain joins TRBV18 and TRBJ1-3; a possible D gene is TRBD1 (6 bases). Looked up from germline, CDR1 is KGHSH and CDR2 is LQKENI. V lost 1 base, J lost 0 bases, and 13 bases lay in between. The CDR3 has 17 residues. In nucleotides, the CDR3 is TGTGCCAGCTCACCACTGGGGGGCCGGAACTCTGGAAACACCATATATTTT. It specifies CASSPLGGRNSGNTIYF.

V gene TRBV4-2 combines with J gene TRBJ1-2, with D perhaps TRBD1 (6 bases). Looked up from germline, CDR1 is LGHNA and CDR2 is YNFKEQ. V shed 4 bases and J shed 4 bases, with 19 bases lying between them. The CDR3 loop spans 16 amino acids. The CDR3 region is CASSPGATEGSYGYTF. The CDR3 DNA follows: TGTGCCAGCAGCCCAGGGGCCACAGAAGGAAGCTATGGCTACACCTTC.

The chain is built from TRBV29-1 and TRBJ1-2; 8 bases map to TRBD1. The CDR3 sequence is 11 residues long. Germline CDR1 and CDR2: SQVTM and ANQGSEA. Trimming cost V 5 bases and J 8 bases; bases outside gene matches: 4. DNA of the CDR3: TGCAGCGTTAAGACAGGGGACGGCTACACCTTC. Translating gives CSVKTGDGYTF.

This clone is termed large. The chain is built from TRBV5-1 and TRBJ2-2; the match to TRBD2 covers 13 bases. Trimming at V came to 0 bases and at J to 5 bases, leaving 4 bases not matched to a gene. Germline V lookup: CDR1 SGHRS, CDR2 YFSETQ. The CDR3 covers 17 residues. The CDR3 DNA sequence: TGCGCCAGCAGCTTGGTCCCGGGACTAGCGGGAACCGGGGAGCTGTTTTTT. Translated: CASSLVPGLAGTGELFF.

This clone turned up a few times. This chain uses TRBV24-1 with TRBJ2-7; no clear D gene. Germline assignment: CDR1 KGHDR and CDR2 SFDVKD. This CDR3 contains 9 residues. V lost 9 bases, J lost 6 bases, and 5 bases lay in between. The CDR3 region is CATLPEQYF. CDR3 bases: TGTGCCACCCTTCCCGAGCAGTACTTC.

This chain uses TRBV20-1 with TRBJ2-7, with 7 bases lining up with TRBD2. This CDR3 has 13 residues. The V gene's germline CDR1 is DFQATT and CDR2 SNEGSKA (reference sequence). After removal of 3 bases from V and 5 bases from J, the junction contained 7 bases not matched to a gene. Here the CDR3 DNA reads TGCAGTGCTAGTCTGGCGGGAGTCCACGAGCAGTACTTC. Its protein is CSASLAGVHEQYF.

This clone was counted a single time. The chain is built from TRBV30 and TRBJ1-2, with D uncertain. V shed 1 base and J shed 2 bases, with 11 bases lying between them. The CDR3 consists of 14 residues. The germline V gene has CDR1 GTSNPN and CDR2 SVGIG (reference sequence). The CDR3 DNA is TGTGCCTGGAGTGCCGGTACCAGGAACTATGGCTACACCTTC. Translating gives CAWSAGTRNYGYTF.

The chain joins TRBV6-5 to TRBJ1-1; a possible D gene is TRBD1 (6 bases). Looked up from germline, CDR1 is MNHEY and CDR2 is SVGAGI. The ends were cut back, 5 bases at V and 6 bases at J, with 19 bases in the middle. This CDR3 contains 15 residues. This CDR3 reads CASSQRGQGAPEAFF. The CDR3 coding sequence is TGTGCCAGCAGTCAGCGGGGGCAGGGCGCCCCTGAAGCTTTCTTT.

This chain links TRBV19 with TRBJ2-1; tentatively, D is TRBD2 (5 bases). Trimming removed 1 base from V and 6 bases from J, with 10 bases in between. CDR1 and CDR2 from the germline V gene are LNHDA and SQIVND (reference sequence). The CDR3 has 14 amino acids. The CDR3 loop reads CASSIVAGPNEQFF. In DNA, the CDR3 is TGTGCCAGTAGTATAGTCGCGGGCCCCAATGAGCAGTTCTTC.

The chain employs TRBV5-1 and TRBJ1-4, with unresolved D. With 0 bases removed from V and 3 bases from J, the gap between germline ends came to 12 bases. Germline values: CDR1 SGHRS, CDR2 YFSETQ. The CDR3 runs to 16 residues. CDR3 coding DNA: TGCGCCAGCAGCTTGGGGTCTAGAAGTTCTAATGAAAAACTGTTTTTT. It encodes CASSLGSRSSNEKLFF.

V usage is TRBV4-1 and J usage is TRBJ2-7; TRBD1 might be the D (6 bases). Trimming removed 1 base from V and 3 bases from J, with 16 bases in between. Germline assignment: CDR1 MGHRA and CDR2 YSYEKL. This CDR3 is built from 16 residues. CDR3 loop: CASSQVGAANFYEQYF. The CDR3 DNA is TGCGCCAGCAGCCAAGTGGGGGCGGCTAATTTCTACGAGCAGTACTTC.

This clone was seen a few times. J is TRBJ2-5 and V is TRBV9; D is unclear. Trimming stripped 3 bases from V and 0 bases from J, with 15 bases between. The CDR3 totals 16 residues. Germline CDR1 and CDR2: SGDLS and YYNGEE. The DNA of the CDR3 is TGTGCCAGCAGCGCGAATAGTAGAGGCTACCAAGAGACCCAGTACTTC. It translates to CASSANSRGYQETQYF.

The CDR3 is CASSFVPTNYGYTF. DNA for the CDR3: TGTGCCAGCAGTTTTGTCCCCACTAACTATGGCTACACCTTC. V gene TRBV28 combines with J gene TRBJ1-2; D is ambiguous. Germline V gene sequence: CDR1 MDHEN, CDR2 SYDVKM. The V end lost 3 bases, the J end lost 0 bases, and 8 bases lay between the germline ends. The CDR3 contains 14 residues.

The chain recombines TRBV19 with TRBJ2-3; tentatively, D is TRBD1 (6 bases). The CDR3 spans 14 residues. Trimming stripped 5 bases from V and 2 bases from J, with 11 bases between. Germline loops: CDR1 LNHDA, CDR2 SQIVND (reference sequence). The CDR3 spells CASSEGVATDTQYF. CDR3 sequence (DNA): TGTGCCAGTAGTGAGGGGGTCGCCACAGATACGCAGTATTTT.

This chain connects TRBV18 to TRBJ1-6; no firm D call. The CDR3 loop spans 13 amino acids. V dropped 6 bases and J dropped 7 bases, with 10 bases sitting between them. Germline assignment: CDR1 KGHSH and CDR2 LQKENI. The CDR3 nucleotides read TGTGCCAGCTCCGCCAAATACAATTCACCCCTCCACTTT. Its protein is CASSAKYNSPLHF.

The V call is TRBV5-1, the J call TRBJ2-7; D possibly corresponds to TRBD2 (7 bases). Trimming took 0 bases from V and 6 from J, leaving 16 bases between them. The CDR3 sequence is 15 residues long. Germline CDR1 reads SGHRS; CDR2 reads YFSETQ. The CDR3 spells CASSLEGGESGEQYF. The CDR3 bases are TGCGCCAGCAGCTTGGAAGGGGGGGAGTCGGGCGAGCAGTACTTC.

The chain couples TRBV3-1 (or the pseudogene TRBV3-2) to TRBJ1-5; D gene uncertain. Trimming took 1 base from V and 0 from J, leaving 4 bases between them. Germline V lookup: CDR1 LGHDT, CDR2 YNNKEL (reference sequence). The CDR3 covers 14 residues. This CDR3 reads CASSQVGSNQPQHF. The CDR3 region has the DNA TGTGCCAGCAGCCAAGTTGGTAGCAATCAGCCCCAGCATTTT.

The CDR3 here is CASSSGLAGSTDTQYF. The CDR3 coding sequence is TGTGCCAGCAGCTCGGGACTAGCGGGTAGCACAGATACGCAGTATTTT. The chain carries TRBV5-4 and TRBJ2-3, with 12 bases that match TRBD2. Trimming took 3 bases from V and 0 from J; bases not matched to a gene: 2. Germline V gene data show CDR1 as SGHNT and CDR2 as YYREEE (reference sequence). The CDR3 runs to 16 residues.

V gene TRBV19 combines with J gene TRBJ2-1, with 12 bases matching TRBD2. This CDR3 region has 16 residues. The J segment lost 9 bases and the V segment lost 3 bases, leaving 9 bases of the junction unmatched. Germline assignment: CDR1 LNHDA and CDR2 SQIVND (reference sequence). The CDR3 DNA reads as TGTGCCAGTAGTATCCGTCAACTAGCGGGGGGCAGTGAGCAGTTCTTC. The encoded protein is CASSIRQLAGGSEQFF.

The chain joins TRBV9 to TRBJ2-1; D unresolved. From germline, CDR1 is SGDLS and CDR2 YYNGEE. V gave up 4 bases and J gave up 9 bases, with 11 bases separating them. This CDR3 comprises 12 residues. The CDR3: CASSLSKGEQFF. The CDR3 DNA reads as TGTGCCAGCAGCTTATCAAAGGGTGAGCAGTTCTTC.

This chain uses TRBV28 with TRBJ2-4; TRBD1 agrees at 7 bases. V lost 5 bases and J lost 6; bases outside the gene matches: 4. The CDR3 extends over 13 amino acids. Germline CDR1 MDHEN, CDR2 SYDVKM. The DNA of the CDR3 is TGTGCCAGCAGTGAAGGACAGGTAAACATTCAGTACTTC. Its protein is CASSEGQVNIQYF.

In this sample, this clone turned up once. The chain uses TRBV9 and TRBJ2-1; tentative D call: TRBD2 (6 bases). The germline V and J ends were trimmed by 5 bases and 6 bases, with 9 bases remaining between them. The CDR3 length is 12 residues. Germline CDR1 reads SGDLS; CDR2 reads YYNGEE. For the CDR3, the DNA is TGTGCCAGCAGTAGGACTATCAATGAGCAGTTCTTC. Residues: CASSRTINEQFF.

The chain uses TRBV5-6 and TRBJ2-7, with D tentatively TRBD1 (6 bases). The V end was cut by 4 bases, the J end by 6 bases, with 20 bases between. The CDR3 is 15 amino acids. The V gene's germline CDR1 is SGHDT and CDR2 YYEEEE. The CDR3 reads CASSAQGSLGFEQYF. The CDR3 nucleotides are TGTGCCAGCAGCGCACAGGGTTCTTTGGGGTTCGAGCAGTACTTC. Based on the CDR3 plus reference TRBV5-6 and TRBJ2-7, the full variable domain is DAGVTQSPTHLIKTRGQQVTLRCSPKSGHDTVSWYQQALGQGPQFIFQYYEEEERQRGNFPDRFSGHQFPNYSSELNVNALLLGDSALYLCASSAQGSLGFEQYFGPGTRLTVT.

V gene TRBV4-1 combines with J gene TRBJ1-1, with no clear D. Looked up from germline, CDR1 is MGHRA and CDR2 is YSYEKL. This CDR3 spans 16 amino acids. The V end lost 1 base, the J end lost 0 bases, and 12 bases lay between the germline ends. The DNA of the CDR3 is TGCGCCAGCAGCCAAGTCCGGCGAGACATGAACACTGAAGCTTTCTTT. This codes for CASSQVRRDMNTEAFF.

The chain is built from TRBV18 and TRBJ1-2; D call uncertain. The CDR3 loop spans 13 amino acids. Germline V gene lookup returns CDR1 KGHSH and CDR2 LQKENI. V was pared by 1 base and J by 6 bases, with 9 bases between. The CDR3 loop is CASSPRQKDGYTF. CDR3 coding DNA: TGTGCCAGCTCACCACGGCAGAAAGATGGCTACACCTTC.

The chain has TRBV6-4 and TRBJ1-1; D remains unclear. Germline V gene sequence: CDR1 MRHNA, CDR2 SNTAGT. V lost 4 bases, J lost 1 base, and 7 bases lay in between. The CDR3 is 13 residues long. Here the CDR3 reads CASSVRENTEAFF. CDR3 sequence (DNA): TGTGCCAGCAGTGTTCGGGAGAACACTGAAGCTTTCTTT.

V and J are TRBV27 and TRBJ2-7, with D perhaps TRBD1 (5 bases). The V end lost 1 base, the J end lost 6 bases, and 10 bases lay between the germline ends. CDR1 and CDR2 from the germline V gene are MNHEY and SMNVEV (reference sequence). The CDR3 loop spans 13 amino acids. CDR3 loop: CASSLFVQGEQYF. DNA for the CDR3: TGTGCCAGCAGTTTATTCGTCCAGGGCGAGCAGTACTTC.

V and J are TRBV9 and TRBJ2-5; 9 bases fit TRBD1. CDR3 length: 15 residues. CDR1 SGDLS and CDR2 YYNGEE come from the germline V gene. J was trimmed by 5 bases and V by 3 bases; bases with no gene match: 8. The CDR3 protein is CASSATGGSGETQYF. The CDR3 coding sequence is TGTGCCAGCAGCGCTACAGGGGGCAGCGGGGAGACCCAGTACTTC.

This chain links TRBV14 with TRBJ2-6; D gene unclear. This CDR3 contains 15 residues. Germline V gene data show CDR1 as SGHDN and CDR2 as FVKESK. V shed 0 bases and J shed 2 bases, with 5 bases lying between them. CDR3 sequence (DNA): TGTGCCAGCAGCCAAGATGGGACTGGGGCCAACGTCCTGACTTTC. Amino acids: CASSQDGTGANVLTF.